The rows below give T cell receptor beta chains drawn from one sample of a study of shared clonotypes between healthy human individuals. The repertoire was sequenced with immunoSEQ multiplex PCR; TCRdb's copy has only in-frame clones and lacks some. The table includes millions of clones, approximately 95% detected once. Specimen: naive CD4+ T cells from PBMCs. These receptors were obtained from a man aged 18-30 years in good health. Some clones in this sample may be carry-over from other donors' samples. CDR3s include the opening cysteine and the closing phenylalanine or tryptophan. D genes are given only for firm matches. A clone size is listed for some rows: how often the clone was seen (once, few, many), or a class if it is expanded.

TGTGCCAGCAGCGTAGGGGGAGTAGTCCGACGGAACACTGAAGCTTTCTTT,CASSVGGVVRRNTEAFF,-,TRBV9,TRBJ1-1,-
TGTGCCAGCAGTTACAGTGCGGGAGGGCCCGATGAGCAGTTCTTC,CASSYSAGGPDEQFF,-,TRBV6-5,TRBJ2-1,TRBD2
TGCGCCAGCAGCTTGACAGGGTATGGAAACACCATATATTTT,CASSLTGYGNTIYF,-,TRBV5-1,TRBJ1-3,-
TGTGCCAGCTCACCTGGGACCCAGGGGGCATACAATGAGCAGTTCTTC,CASSPGTQGAYNEQFF,-,TRBV18,TRBJ2-1,TRBD1
TGTGCCAGCAGCCGGACAGAGCGGAATCAGCCCCAGCATTTT,CASSRTERNQPQHF,-,TRBV27,TRBJ1-5,-
TGTGCCACCAGCAGGGGAATAGTTGGGAGGAGCTCCTACGAGCAGTACTTC,CATSRGIVGRSSYEQYF,-,TRBV15,TRBJ2-7,-
TGTGCCAGCAGCCGCGCCCAGGGGCAGAATGCGAACACCGGGGAGCTGTTTTTT,CASSRAQGQNANTGELFF,-,TRBV27,TRBJ2-2,-
TGTGCCAGCTCACCTCTCGGGACTAGCGGGACCCAAACTAGCACAGATACGCAGTATTTT,CASSPLGTSGTQTSTDTQYF,-,TRBV18,TRBJ2-3,TRBD2
TGTGCCAGCAGCTTAGTACAGGGGGCATCCTACGAGCAGTACTTC,CASSLVQGASYEQYF,-,TRBV5-6,TRBJ2-7,TRBD1
TGCGCCAGCAGCCAAGGGACTATAAGGGAGCAGTACTTC,CASSQGTIREQYF,-,TRBV4-1,TRBJ2-7,-
TGCGCCAGCAGCTTGGGTCCGCGGGGAGGAGGGCAGCCCCAGCATTTT,CASSLGPRGGGQPQHF,-,TRBV5-1,TRBJ1-5,-
TGCGCCAGCAGCTCCGGGACTAGCGGGAGGTGGGAGACCCAGTACTTC,CASSSGTSGRWETQYF,-,TRBV5-1,TRBJ2-5,TRBD2
TGTGCCAGCAGTCCGACGCCGGCTGCTCGAACTAATGAAAAACTGTTTTTT,CASSPTPAARTNEKLFF,-,TRBV28,TRBJ1-4,-
TGCGCCAGCAGCTATCCCGGGACAGGGGATGAAAAACTGTTTTTT,CASSYPGTGDEKLFF,-,TRBV5-1,TRBJ1-4,TRBD1
TGTGCCAGCAGTTTGTTCGCGACAGGGACTGGAAACACCATATATTTT,CASSLFATGTGNTIYF,-,TRBV27,TRBJ1-3,TRBD1
TGCGCCAGCAGCCAAGGAGTGCGGGAGGGCCTGTCAGATACGCAGTATTTT,CASSQGVREGLSDTQYF,-,TRBV4-1,TRBJ2-3,TRBD2
TGTGCCAGTAGCAGACAGGTATCCAACTATGGCTACACCTTC,CASSRQVSNYGYTF,-,TRBV19,TRBJ1-2,-
TGTGCCAGCAGCCAGGGCGAGGGACATCAGCCCCAGCATTTT,CASSQGEGHQPQHF,few,TRBV4-2,TRBJ1-5,-
TGTGCCAGCAGCTTAGGAGGGGGAACTAATGAAAAACTGTTTTTT,CASSLGGGTNEKLFF,-,TRBV7-2,TRBJ1-4,-
TGTGCCACCGGTTGGGGGACCGGGGAGCTGTTTTTT,CATGWGTGELFF,few,TRBV10-3,TRBJ2-2,-
TGCAGTGCTCCCGACCTCGGGGCTCAGTTCTTC,CSAPDLGAQFF,-,TRBV20-1,TRBJ2-1,-
TGCGCCAGCAGCCCCATTCAAGCGGGGAGAGTCGACGAGCAGTACTTC,CASSPIQAGRVDEQYF,-,TRBV4-1,TRBJ2-7,TRBD2
TGCAGCGTTCGGGCTAATGGGGCCTACGAGCAGTACTTC,CSVRANGAYEQYF,-,TRBV29-1,TRBJ2-7,-
TGTGCCAGTAGTAGACTTTATACCGGGACAGGGTCTTCTGAAGCTTTCTTT,CASSRLYTGTGSSEAFF,-,TRBV19,TRBJ1-1,TRBD1
TGTGCCAGCAGGCGATTCGGGGTGGGAGAGACCCAGTACTTC,CASRRFGVGETQYF,-,TRBV6-1,TRBJ2-5,-
TGCGCCAGCAGTGGACTTCCCACCGGGGAGCTGTTTTTT,CASSGLPTGELFF,once,TRBV10-2,TRBJ2-2,-
TGTGCCACCCCGGAGGCGAACACCGGGGAGCTGTTTTTT,CATPEANTGELFF,-,TRBV6-1,TRBJ2-2,-
TGTGCCAGCTCACCCGGCATCGACAGGGCATTTGGCTACACCTTC,CASSPGIDRAFGYTF,-,TRBV18,TRBJ1-2,TRBD1
TGTGCCAGCAGCCCTGATGCGGTCGGGACAGTCTACACCTTC,CASSPDAVGTVYTF,-,TRBV5-6,TRBJ1-2,TRBD1
TGTGCCAGCGCTCGTCAGGTAGAGAGGGGCTACACCTTC,CASARQVERGYTF,-,TRBV27,TRBJ1-2,-
TGTGCCAGCAGCACAGGGTCAGCGAACACCGGGGAGCTGTTTTTT,CASSTGSANTGELFF,-,TRBV28,TRBJ2-2,-
TGTGCCAGCAGTGACAGGGTTCGGTATGGCTACACCTTC,CASSDRVRYGYTF,-,TRBV6-1,TRBJ1-2,-
TGTGCCAGCAGCTTACTTCCTAGCTCAGATACGCAGTATTTT,CASSLLPSSDTQYF,-,TRBV7-3,TRBJ2-3,-
TGTGCCAGCAGCGGACAGTACAATGAGCAGTTCTTC,CASSGQYNEQFF,-,TRBV28,TRBJ2-1,-
TGCGCCAGCAGCCTAACGCTGGACAGGGTCGGGGGCTACACCTTC,CASSLTLDRVGGYTF,-,TRBV5-1,TRBJ1-2,TRBD1
TGTGCCAGCAGAATGAGGCGGGACGTTCTCCGGGCCCAGCATTTT,CASRMRRDVLRAQHF,-,TRBV6-1,TRBJ1-5,-
TGTGCCAGCAGCTTAGGGACTAGCGGAATTTACTCCTACAATGAGCAGTTCTTC,CASSLGTSGIYSYNEQFF,-,TRBV7-9,TRBJ2-1,TRBD2
TGTGCCAGCTCACCCGCTTCGGAGGTTCCGAGGACTGAAGCTTTCTTT,CASSPASEVPRTEAFF,-,TRBV18,TRBJ1-1,-
TGTGCCAGCAGTTCGGGGACTAGCGGGACATCGGGCGTGAAGTTCTTC,CASSSGTSGTSGVKFF,-,TRBV28,TRBJ2-1,TRBD2
TGTGCCAGCACATTAGCGGGAGGCACAGATACGCAGTATTTT,CASTLAGGTDTQYF,-,TRBV7-3,TRBJ2-3,TRBD2
TGTGCCAGCAGCAAAGGCGGGAGGCCCTACAATGAGCAGTTCTTC,CASSKGGRPYNEQFF,-,TRBV21-1,TRBJ2-1,-
TGTGCCAGCAGCAAGAGCACTGAAGCTTTCTTT,CASSKSTEAFF,few,TRBV11-3,TRBJ1-1,-
TGTGCCAGCAGCCAAGATATTGGGAACACTGAAGCTTTCTTT,CASSQDIGNTEAFF,few,TRBV4-2,TRBJ1-1,-
TGTGCCAGTAGTGTCGCACAAGCGGGGGACACAGATACGCAGTATTTT,CASSVAQAGDTDTQYF,-,TRBV19,TRBJ2-3,TRBD2
TGTGCCAGCAGCTCTCAACCGGGACGGGATCGCTCCTACGAGCAGTACTTC,CASSSQPGRDRSYEQYF,-,TRBV7-2,TRBJ2-7,-